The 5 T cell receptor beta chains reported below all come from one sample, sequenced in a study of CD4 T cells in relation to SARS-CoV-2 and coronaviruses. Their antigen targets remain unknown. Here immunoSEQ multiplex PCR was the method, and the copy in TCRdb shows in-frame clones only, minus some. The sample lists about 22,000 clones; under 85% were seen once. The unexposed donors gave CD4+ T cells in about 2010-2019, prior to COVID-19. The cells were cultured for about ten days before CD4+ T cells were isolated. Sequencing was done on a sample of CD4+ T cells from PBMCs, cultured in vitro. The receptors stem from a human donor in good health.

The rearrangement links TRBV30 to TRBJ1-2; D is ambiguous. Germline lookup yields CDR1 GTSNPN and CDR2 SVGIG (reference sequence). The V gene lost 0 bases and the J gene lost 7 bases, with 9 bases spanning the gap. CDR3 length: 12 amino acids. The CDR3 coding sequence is TGTGCCTGGAGTGTATGGACCCGTGGCTACACCTTC. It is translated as CAWSVWTRGYTF.

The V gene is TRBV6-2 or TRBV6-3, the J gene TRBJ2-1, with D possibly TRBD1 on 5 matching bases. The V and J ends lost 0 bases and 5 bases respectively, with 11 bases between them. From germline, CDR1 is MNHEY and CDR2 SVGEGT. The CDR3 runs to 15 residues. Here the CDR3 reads CASSYSGLENNEQFF. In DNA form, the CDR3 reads TGTGCCAGCAGTTACTCGGGGCTAGAGAACAATGAGCAGTTCTTC.

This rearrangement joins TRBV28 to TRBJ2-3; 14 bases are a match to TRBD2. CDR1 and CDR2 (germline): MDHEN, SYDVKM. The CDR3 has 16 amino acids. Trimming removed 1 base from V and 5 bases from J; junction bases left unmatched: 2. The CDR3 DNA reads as TGTGCCAGCAGTTTATCCGGACTAGCGGGAGGAGATACGCAGTATTTT. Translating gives CASSLSGLAGGDTQYF.

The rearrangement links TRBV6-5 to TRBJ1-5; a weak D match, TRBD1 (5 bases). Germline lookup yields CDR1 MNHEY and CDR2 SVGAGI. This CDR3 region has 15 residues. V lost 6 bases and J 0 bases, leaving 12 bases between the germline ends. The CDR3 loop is CASRRTPYSNQPQHF. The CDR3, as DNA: TGTGCCAGCAGACGGACACCTTATAGCAATCAGCCCCAGCATTTT.

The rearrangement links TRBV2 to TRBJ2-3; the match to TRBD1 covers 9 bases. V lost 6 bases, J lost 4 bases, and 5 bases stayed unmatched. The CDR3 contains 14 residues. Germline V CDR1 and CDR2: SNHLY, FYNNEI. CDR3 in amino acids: CASSAGQGPDTQYF. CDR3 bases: TGTGCCAGCAGCGCGGGACAGGGACCAGATACGCAGTATTTT.